The subject of this entry is one T cell receptor beta chain. This sample was included in a study of blood T cell repertoires in COVID-19. Generated by immunoSEQ multiplex PCR, the TCRdb table keeps only in-frame clones and is missing some. The sample has 190,000 or so clones, more than 75% seen once. The TCR originated in a woman younger than 30 who had recovered from COVID-19. The sample was peripheral blood.

This CDR3 reads CASGREAYNSPLHF. For the CDR3, the DNA is TGTGCCAGCGGCAGGGAAGCTTATAATTCACCCCTCCACTTT. The chain recombines TRBV6-5 with TRBJ1-6; a weak D match, TRBD1 (5 bases). Trimming took off 8 bases at V and 4 bases at J, with 12 bases between the two ends. The germline V gene has CDR1 MNHEY and CDR2 SVGAGI. The CDR3 covers 14 residues.